The 15 T cell receptor beta chains presented below share a single source sample, sequenced in a study of post-analysis software for immune sequencing data. Unique molecular identifiers were present in the TCR beta cDNA libraries. MiXCR, run by TCRdb on the PCR reads, gives a single entry per CDR3 protein. The sample has approximately 400,000 distinct CDR3 sequences, less than 40% seen once; the top ten hold about an eighth. Study conclusions and caveats: There were five or six TRBV segments more frequent in patients than controls, and TRBV5-6, TRBV5-1 and TRBV20-1 were among them.

The antigens these receptors bind are not known. Material: blood. The receptors here all came from a girl between 5 and 17 years old with multiple sclerosis.

This clonotype was detected ten times or more. The CDR3 DNA reads as TGTGCCAGCAGCTTGGCAGTAGGGGGGGGGCGAGAGACCCAGTACTTC. As protein: CASSLAVGGGRETQYF. The chain has TRBV5-5 and TRBJ2-5; weak D call: TRBD2 (7 bases). Germline assignment: CDR1 SGHKS and CDR2 YYEKEE (reference sequence). Trimming shortened V by 0 bases and J by 4 bases, and 16 bases separated the two germline ends. The CDR3 loop spans 16 amino acids.

This clonotype has more than one count but fewer than ten. The V gene is TRBV6-2 or TRBV6-3, the J gene TRBJ1-4; D perhaps matches TRBD1 (6 bases). Germline V gene sequence: CDR1 MNHEY, CDR2 SVGEGT. V gave up 6 bases and J gave up 8 bases, with 19 bases separating them. This CDR3 is built from 15 residues. This CDR3 is CASRTTGSAVEKLFF. In DNA form, the CDR3 reads TGTGCCAGCAGAACTACAGGGTCGGCGGTCGAAAAACTGTTTTTT.

The chain employs TRBV6-5 and TRBJ1-6, with 7 positions matching TRBD1. CDR3 length: 18 amino acids. Germline loops: CDR1 MNHEY, CDR2 SVGAGI. The V gene end was trimmed by 2 bases and the J gene end by 5 bases; junction bases not matched to a gene: 12. The CDR3 region has the DNA TGTGCCAGCAGTTACAACAGGGGAGCGATGGGGGATAATTCACCCCTCCACTTT. Amino acid sequence: CASSYNRGAMGDNSPLHF.

The gene calls are TRBV9 and TRBJ1-2; D not certain. The CDR3 covers 13 residues. Germline loops: CDR1 SGDLS, CDR2 YYNGEE. The germline V and J ends were trimmed by 0 bases and 4 bases, with 7 bases remaining between them. The CDR3 loop is CASSVAASYGYTF. CDR3 nucleotide sequence: TGTGCCAGCAGCGTAGCAGCCAGCTATGGCTACACCTTC.

A few counts support this clonotype. The chain employs TRBV5-1 and TRBJ2-7; the D gene is possibly TRBD1 (5 bases). The CDR3 totals 14 residues. Germline V lookup: CDR1 SGHRS, CDR2 YFSETQ. V was cut by 4 bases and J by 1 base, with 12 bases left in between. This CDR3 reads CASSLREASYEQYF. The CDR3 DNA reads as TGCGCCAGCAGCCTCAGGGAAGCGTCCTACGAGCAGTACTTC.

DNA for the CDR3: TGTGCCAGCAGCGACGGGCTAGCCAGGGGCACAGATACGCAGTATTTT. Its protein product is CASSDGLARGTDTQYF. The chain joins TRBV7-2 to TRBJ2-3; D might be TRBD1 or TRBD2, each matching 5 bases. V dropped 5 bases and J dropped 1 base, with 16 bases sitting between them. The length of the CDR3 is 16 residues. Per germline, CDR1 SGHTA and CDR2 FQGNSA. Variable domain in full (rest from reference TRBV7-2 and TRBJ2-3): GAGVSQSPSNKVTEKGKDVELRCDPISGHTALYWYRQSLGQGLEFLIYFQGNSAPDKSGLPSDRFSAERTGGSVSTLTIQRTQQEDSAVYLCASSDGLARGTDTQYFGPGTRLTVL.

The chain combines TRBV28 with TRBJ2-7; 11 nucleotides line up with TRBD1. Losses at the gene ends were 2 bases for V and 3 bases for J; bases not matched to a gene: 3. CDR1 is MDHEN and CDR2 is SYDVKM in the germline V gene. The CDR3 is 15 amino acids. The CDR3 here is CASSLPGTGGYEQYF. Written as DNA, the CDR3 is TGTGCCAGCAGTTTACCCGGGACAGGGGGCTACGAGCAGTACTTC.

The V gene is TRBV19, the J gene TRBJ2-7, with D unclear. From germline, CDR1 is LNHDA and CDR2 SQIVND (reference sequence). The V gene lost 1 base and the J gene lost 3 bases, with 13 bases spanning the gap. The CDR3 covers 15 residues. The CDR3 spells CASSIARTRFYEQYF. The CDR3 DNA is TGTGCCAGTAGTATAGCCCGGACCCGATTCTACGAGCAGTACTTC.

This chain joins TRBV12-3 or TRBV12-4 and TRBJ1-4; D is unresolved. The CDR3 totals 13 residues. Trimming cost V 3 bases and J 0 bases, with 2 bases left between them. CDR3 loop: CASSFTTNEKLFF. CDR3 DNA sequence: TGTGCCAGCAGTTTCACAACTAATGAAAAACTGTTTTTT.

This clonotype was counted between two and nine times. This chain links TRBV9 with TRBJ2-3; D call uncertain. The CDR3 has 16 residues. Looked up from germline, CDR1 is SGDLS and CDR2 is YYNGEE. V was trimmed by 0 bases and J by 2 bases, leaving 13 bases between them. The CDR3 region is CASSVDNSLSTDTQYF. As DNA, the CDR3 is TGTGCCAGCAGCGTAGATAATAGCCTCTCCACAGATACGCAGTATTTT.

J is TRBJ1-2 and V is TRBV5-1, with a tentative D call TRBD1 (5 bases). The CDR3 totals 15 residues. Germline V CDR1 and CDR2: SGHRS, YFSETQ. Trimming pared 8 bases from V and 1 base from J, leaving 18 bases between. This CDR3 reads CASSPTGAVNYGYTF. The CDR3 nucleotides are TGCGCCAGTAGCCCTACAGGCGCCGTTAACTATGGCTACACCTTC.

The genes are TRBV15 and TRBJ2-5; 8 bases match TRBD1. Trimming cost V 5 bases and J 2 bases; bases outside gene matches: 7. CDR1 is LNHNV and CDR2 is YYDKDF in the germline V gene (reference sequence). The CDR3 has 15 residues. The CDR3 DNA reads TGTGCCACCAGCGAAGGACAGGGATTACAAGAGACCCAGTACTTC. This sequence encodes CATSEGQGLQETQYF.

The chain has TRBV5-5 and TRBJ2-1; 10 positions agree with TRBD1. J gave up 3 bases and V 3 bases, and 3 bases lay outside the gene matches. The V gene's germline CDR1 is SGHKS and CDR2 YYEKEE (reference sequence). The CDR3 sequence is 15 residues long. CDR3 protein: CASSSTGGRYNEQFF. In DNA, the CDR3 is TGTGCCAGCAGCTCGACAGGGGGCCGCTACAATGAGCAGTTCTTC.

The chain combines TRBV30 with TRBJ2-2; TRBD2 matches at 8 bases. The CDR3 is made up of 15 amino acids. With V trimmed by 2 bases and J by 7 bases, 9 bases remained unmatched. Germline V gene lookup returns CDR1 GTSNPN and CDR2 SVGIG (reference sequence). Here the CDR3 reads CAWSHAGGADGELFF. CDR3 nucleotides: TGTGCCTGGAGTCATGCCGGGGGGGCGGACGGGGAGCTGTTTTTT.

The V call is TRBV7-2, the J call TRBJ1-1; D might be TRBD1 (5 bases). Germline V lookup: CDR1 SGHTA, CDR2 FQGNSA. V shed 0 bases and J shed 7 bases, with 18 bases lying between them. The CDR3 is made up of 16 amino acids. The CDR3 region is CASSLARLGFQGEAFF. The CDR3 nucleotides read TGTGCCAGCAGCTTAGCGCGTCTAGGGTTTCAGGGTGAAGCTTTCTTT.